This T cell receptor beta chain was observed in a study of persistence of HIV-infected CD4 T cells. This was the immunoSEQ version 4 assay in survey mode. Clones were sequenced by immunoSEQ multiplex PCR, and TCRdb holds only the in-frame ones, with some missing. Here the sample spans some 40,000 clones, over 75% being singletons. Cells were stimulated with overlapping HIV-1 Gag 15-mer peptides. Memory cells lacking CD40L and CD69 with high CD45RO were sorted. These HIV-1-infected adults initiated suppressive ART in chronic infection. For less than 20 hours, CD8-depleted PBMCs received anti-CD28/CD49d costimulation, a CD40-blocking antibody and enfuvirtide. Notes on this clone: Its cognate antigen is unknown.

Trimming took 5 bases from V and 0 from J, leaving 11 bases between them. Germline CDR1 is SEHNR and CDR2 is FQNEAQ (reference sequence). This CDR3 spans 15 amino acids. The receptor was isolated from an adult with HIV. The donor label of this sample is uncertain. The sample here was cultured CD4+ T cells from PBMCs, taken from a patient who received antiretroviral therapy. The rearrangement links TRBV7-9 to TRBJ1-3; D is uncertain. The CDR3 loop reads CASSLGRVSGNTIYF. CDR3 DNA sequence: TGTGCCAGCAGCCTCGGACGGGTCTCTGGAAACACCATATATTTT.